This is a list of T cell receptor beta chains from one sample in a study of blood T cells in healthy people across ages. TCRdb fed the 5' RACE reads into MiXCR, producing one record per CDR3 protein. The table has under 1,100,000 distinct CDR3 sequences, about 25% seen once; the top ten hold less than 0.75%. This same sample was also taken into another study, of T cells of mothers and their children.

Sequencing was done on a sample of blood. The source is a girl aged 2 to 10 in good health. CDR3s include the opening cysteine and the closing phenylalanine or tryptophan. The D gene is left open where the match is weak. Part of the rows lack a size; the others show once, few, many or a class for expanded clones.

>TRBJ2-5|TRBV5-1|few|-
CASSLGGQMKGETQYF
TGCGCCAGCAGCTTGGGGGGACAAATGAAGGGGGAGACCCAGTACTTC
>TRBJ1-1|TRBV20-1|-|-
CSARESPRDYTEAFF
TGCAGTGCTAGAGAGTCCCCCCGGGACTACACTGAAGCTTTCTTT
>TRBJ2-5|TRBV5-6|-|TRBD2
CASSFPSGEETQYF
TGTGCCAGCAGCTTCCCCAGCGGGGAAGAGACCCAGTACTTC
>TRBJ2-7|TRBV7-9|few|TRBD1
CASSLPIGQGTDEQYF
TGTGCCAGCAGCTTACCTATCGGACAGGGGACGGACGAGCAGTACTTC
>TRBJ1-5|TRBV2|-|-
CASSEALGLLDQPQHF
TGTGCCAGCAGTGAAGCGCTTGGTCTTCTTGATCAGCCCCAGCATTTT
>TRBJ1-3|TRBV21-1|-|-
CASSPLGNTIYF
TGTGCCAGCAGCCCCCTCGGAAACACCATATATTTT
>TRBJ2-1|TRBV7-2|few|-
CASSLARLGNEQFF
TGTGCCAGCAGCTTAGCGCGTCTAGGCAATGAGCAGTTCTTC
>TRBJ2-2|TRBV5-5|once|TRBD2
CASSLEVAGGSANTGELFF
TGTGCCAGCAGCTTGGAGGTAGCGGGAGGCTCTGCGAACACCGGGGAGCTGTTTTTT
>TRBJ2-3|TRBV15|-|TRBD2
CATSRSGTSGTDTQYF
TGTGCCACCAGCAGATCCGGGACTAGCGGAACAGATACGCAGTATTTT
>TRBJ2-7|TRBV4-1|-|-
CASSQESFVGASYEQYF
TGCGCCAGCAGCCAAGAATCATTCGTCGGAGCCTCCTACGAGCAGTACTTC
>TRBJ1-1|TRBV15|-|-
CATSREDNTEAFF
TGTGCCACCAGCAGAGAAGACAACACTGAAGCTTTCTTT
>TRBJ2-4|TRBV4-3|few|TRBD2
CASSQVTSGGIQYF
TGCGCCAGCAGCCAAGTTACTAGCGGAGGCATTCAGTACTTC
>TRBJ2-5|TRBV29-1|many|-
CSVEVVLEETQYF
TGCAGCGTTGAAGTAGTCCTAGAAGAGACCCAGTACTTC
>TRBJ2-7|TRBV29-1|-|TRBD1
CSVQGIGYEQYF
TGCAGCGTACAGGGGATCGGGTACGAGCAGTACTTC
>TRBJ2-7|TRBV4-2|-|-
CASSQQGGARSYEQYF
TGTGCCAGCAGCCAACAGGGGGGAGCTCGATCCTACGAGCAGTACTTC
>TRBJ2-5|TRBV5-1|few|TRBD2
CASSLRLAGQQETQYF
TGCGCCAGCAGCTTGAGGCTAGCGGGGCAACAAGAGACCCAGTACTTC
>TRBJ2-1|TRBV11-3|few|-
CASSLEGGTTYNEQFF
TGTGCCAGCAGCTTAGAAGGGGGGACTACCTACAATGAGCAGTTCTTC
>TRBJ1-3|TRBV5-5|few|TRBD1
CASSLSQGAGNTIYF
TGTGCCAGCAGCTTGTCCCAGGGGGCTGGAAACACCATATATTTT
>TRBJ2-2|TRBV9|few|TRBD1
CASSVLGTGGTGELFF
TGTGCCAGCAGCGTGTTAGGGACAGGCGGGACCGGGGAGCTGTTTTTT
>TRBJ1-1|TRBV2|-|-
CASSAGEVGFNTEAFF
TGTGCCAGCAGTGCAGGGGAAGTAGGTTTTAACACTGAAGCTTTCTTT
>TRBJ1-2|TRBV3-1|-|-
CASSQEGGWVFYGYTF
TGTGCCAGCAGCCAAGAGGGAGGGTGGGTCTTCTATGGCTACACCTTC
>TRBJ2-7|TRBV20-1|-|-
CSAQTYEQYF
TGCAGTGCTCAGACCTACGAGCAGTACTTC
>TRBJ2-1|TRBV7-2|-|-
CASSAQGGLRNNEQFF
TGTGCCAGCAGCGCGCAGGGGGGGCTTCGAAACAATGAGCAGTTCTTC
>TRBJ2-3|TRBV7-9|-|-
CARQLIGDTVVYF
TGTGCCAGGCAGCTTATAGGAGACACCGTTGTGTATTTT
>TRBJ2-1|TRBV20-1|-|TRBD2
CSAPGLAGAVTYNEQFF
TGCAGTGCTCCTGGACTAGCGGGAGCAGTAACCTACAATGAGCAGTTCTTC
>TRBJ2-5|TRBV7-2|-|TRBD1
CASSLAPLGQGAGETQYF
TGTGCCAGCAGCTTAGCTCCACTCGGACAGGGGGCAGGAGAGACCCAGTACTTC
>TRBJ2-7|TRBV29-1|few|-
CSVIREEQYF
TGCAGCGTTATTCGGGAGGAGCAGTACTTC
>TRBJ1-2|TRBV7-3|-|TRBD1
CASSPTGTAYYGYTF
TGTGCCAGCAGCCCAACCGGGACAGCCTATTATGGCTACACCTTC
>TRBJ2-7|TRBV20-1|few|TRBD2
CSARGEGHEQYF
TGCAGTGCACGGGGGGAAGGCCACGAGCAGTACTTC
>TRBJ2-5|TRBV28|few|-
CASSKKTQYF
TGTGCCAGCAGTAAAAAGACCCAGTACTTC
>TRBJ2-7|TRBV20-1|few|TRBD2
CSASKDLAGGEQYF
TGCAGTGCTAGTAAAGATCTAGCGGGGGGCGAGCAGTACTTC
>TRBJ2-7|TRBV12-3/TRBV12-4|-|TRBD1
CASGLGQGAYEQYF
TGTGCCAGCGGATTGGGACAGGGGGCTTACGAGCAGTACTTC
>TRBJ1-3|TRBV7-9|-|-
CARGIGNTIYF
TGTGCCAGAGGGATAGGAAACACCATATATTTT
>TRBJ1-1|TRBV29-1|few|TRBD1
CSAPDRGQDTEAFF
TGCAGCGCTCCGGACAGGGGGCAGGATACTGAAGCTTTCTTT
>TRBJ1-1|TRBV12-5|-|-
CASGWGGFTEAFF
TGTGCTAGTGGTTGGGGGGGATTCACTGAAGCTTTCTTT
>TRBJ1-6|TRBV7-2|few|TRBD1
CASSLSTQGYSPLHF
TGTGCCAGCAGCTTATCAACACAGGGGTATTCACCCCTCCACTTT
>TRBJ2-3|TRBV6-2/TRBV6-3|few|-
CASSYPGGDTQYF
TGTGCCAGCAGTTATCCCGGGGGCGATACGCAGTATTTT
>TRBJ2-5|TRBV28|-|TRBD2
CASSLQGGQTQYF
TGTGCCAGCAGTTTACAGGGAGGGCAGACCCAGTACTTC
>TRBJ1-5|TRBV7-9|-|-
CASSLSVEGFNQPQHF
TGTGCCAGCAGCTTAAGTGTCGAAGGGTTTAACCAGCCCCAGCATTTT
>TRBJ1-2|TRBV7-9|-|-
CASSSLGENYGYTF
TGTGCCAGCAGCTCCCTGGGGGAGAACTATGGCTACACCTTC
>TRBJ2-5|TRBV29-1|few|-
CSVEVGVEERETQYF
TGCAGCGTTGAAGTAGGGGTGGAAGAAAGAGAGACCCAGTACTTC
>TRBJ2-1|TRBV9|-|TRBD2
CASSPPPRTSGAYNEQFF
TGTGCCAGCAGCCCCCCTCCGAGGACTAGCGGGGCCTACAATGAGCAGTTCTTC
>TRBJ1-4|TRBV29-1|few|-
CSVGSGSWQFF
-
>TRBJ2-5|TRBV7-3|few|TRBD2
CASSLTGSGGQETQYF
TGTGCCAGCAGCTTAACTGGTAGCGGGGGGCAAGAGACCCAGTACTTC
>TRBJ2-3|TRBV5-4|-|-
CASTIQGLHTDTQYF
TGTGCCAGCACCATACAGGGTCTTCACACAGATACGCAGTATTTT
>TRBJ1-2|TRBV5-1|few|-
CASRDGQYGYTF
TGCGCCAGCAGGGACGGACAATATGGCTACACCTTC
>TRBJ2-5|TRBV29-1|few|-
CSVEKGGETQYF
TGCAGCGTTGAAAAGGGGGGAGAGACCCAGTACTTC